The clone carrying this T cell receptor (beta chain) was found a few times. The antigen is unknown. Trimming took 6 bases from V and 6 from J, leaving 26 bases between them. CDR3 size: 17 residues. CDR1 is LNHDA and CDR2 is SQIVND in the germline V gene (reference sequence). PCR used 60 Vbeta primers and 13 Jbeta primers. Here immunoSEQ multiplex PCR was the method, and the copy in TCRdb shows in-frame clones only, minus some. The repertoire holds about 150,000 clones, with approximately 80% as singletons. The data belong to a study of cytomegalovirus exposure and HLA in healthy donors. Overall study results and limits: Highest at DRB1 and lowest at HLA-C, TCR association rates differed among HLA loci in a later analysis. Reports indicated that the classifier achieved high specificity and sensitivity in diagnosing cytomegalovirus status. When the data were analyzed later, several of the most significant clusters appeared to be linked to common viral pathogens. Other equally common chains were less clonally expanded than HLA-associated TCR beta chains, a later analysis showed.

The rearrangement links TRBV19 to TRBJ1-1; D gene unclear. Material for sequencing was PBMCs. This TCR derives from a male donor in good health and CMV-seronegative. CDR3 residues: CASSSIEGRVSGSEAFF. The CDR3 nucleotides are TGTGCCAGTAGCAGTATAGAGGGAAGGGTTTCAGGCTCTGAAGCTTTCTTT.